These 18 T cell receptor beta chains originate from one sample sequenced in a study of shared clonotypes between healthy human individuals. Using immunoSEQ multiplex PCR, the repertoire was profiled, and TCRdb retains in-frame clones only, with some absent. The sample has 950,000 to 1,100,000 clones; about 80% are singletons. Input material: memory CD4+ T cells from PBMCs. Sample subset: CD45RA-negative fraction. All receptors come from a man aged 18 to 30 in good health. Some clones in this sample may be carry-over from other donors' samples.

CDR3: CSVEADNRRSYGYTF. The CDR3 DNA follows: TGCAGCGTTGAAGCAGACAACAGGAGAAGCTATGGCTACACCTTC. J is TRBJ1-2 and V is TRBV29-1; D possibly corresponds to TRBD1 (5 bases). Trimming left V 1 base short and J 4 bases short, with 16 bases between. The CDR3 runs to 15 residues. CDR1 is SQVTM, CDR2 ANQGSEA, per germline.

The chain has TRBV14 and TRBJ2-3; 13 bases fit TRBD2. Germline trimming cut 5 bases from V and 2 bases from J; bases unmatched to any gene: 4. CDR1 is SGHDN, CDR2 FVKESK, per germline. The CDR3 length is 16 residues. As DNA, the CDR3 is TGTGCCAGCAGCAAACTAGCGGGAGGGCCCACAGATACGCAGTATTTT. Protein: CASSKLAGGPTDTQYF.

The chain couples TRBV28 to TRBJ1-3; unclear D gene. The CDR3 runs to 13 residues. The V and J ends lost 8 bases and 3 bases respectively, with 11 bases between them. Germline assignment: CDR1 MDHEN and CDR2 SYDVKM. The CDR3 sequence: CASFTESGNTIYF. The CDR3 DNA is TGTGCCAGCTTTACCGAAAGTGGAAACACCATATATTTT.

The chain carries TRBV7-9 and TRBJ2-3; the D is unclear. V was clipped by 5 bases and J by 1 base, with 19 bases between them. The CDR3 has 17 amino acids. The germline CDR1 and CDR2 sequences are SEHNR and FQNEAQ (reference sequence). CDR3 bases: TGTGCCAGCAGCCCAAGAACGACGCCGCAGGGCACAGATACGCAGTATTTT. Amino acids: CASSPRTTPQGTDTQYF.

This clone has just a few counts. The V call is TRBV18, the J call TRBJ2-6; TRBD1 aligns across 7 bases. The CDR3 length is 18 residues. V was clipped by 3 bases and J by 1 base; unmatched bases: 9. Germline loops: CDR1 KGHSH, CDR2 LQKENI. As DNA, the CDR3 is TGTGCCAGCTCACCCCGACAGGGACGGGGTTCTGGGGCCAACGTCCTGACTTTC. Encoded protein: CASSPRQGRGSGANVLTF.

The DNA for the CDR3 is TGTGCCAGCAGCTTGGTCCTCAAGGGCTCCTACAATGAGCAGTTCTTC. Its translation: CASSLVLKGSYNEQFF. The gene calls are TRBV5-5 and TRBJ2-1, with D hard to call. Germline CDR1 and CDR2: SGHKS and YYEKEE (reference sequence). This CDR3 has 16 amino acids. The V gene lost 0 bases and the J gene lost 0 bases, with 10 bases spanning the gap.

CDR3 loop: CASRGTALGYEQYF. CDR3 coding DNA: TGTGCCAGCAGAGGAACGGCTCTGGGGTACGAGCAGTACTTC. V and J are TRBV6-1 and TRBJ2-7; D not certain. The germline V and J ends were trimmed by 6 bases and 4 bases, with 16 bases remaining between them. This CDR3 is 14 amino acids long. Germline CDR1 MNHNS, CDR2 SASEGT.

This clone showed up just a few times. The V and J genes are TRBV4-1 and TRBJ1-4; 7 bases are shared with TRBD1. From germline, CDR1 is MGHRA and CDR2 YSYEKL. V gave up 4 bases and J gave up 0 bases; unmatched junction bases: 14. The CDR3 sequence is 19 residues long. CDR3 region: CASSPGQDSLITTNEKLFF. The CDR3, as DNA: TGCGCCAGCAGCCCCGGACAGGACTCATTAATTACAACTAATGAAAAACTGTTTTTT.

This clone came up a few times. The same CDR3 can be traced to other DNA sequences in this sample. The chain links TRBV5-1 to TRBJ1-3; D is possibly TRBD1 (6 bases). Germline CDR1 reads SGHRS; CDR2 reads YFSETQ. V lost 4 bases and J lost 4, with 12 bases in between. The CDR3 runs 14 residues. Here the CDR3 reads CASSPWGPGNTIYF. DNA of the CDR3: TGCGCCAGCAGCCCGTGGGGGCCGGGAAACACCATATATTTT.

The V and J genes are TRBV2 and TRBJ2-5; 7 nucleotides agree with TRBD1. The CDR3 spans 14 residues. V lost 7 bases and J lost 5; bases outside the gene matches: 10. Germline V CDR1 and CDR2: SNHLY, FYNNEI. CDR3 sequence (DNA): TGTGCCAGCAAGTGGCGATACAGGGGTGAGACCCAGTACTTC. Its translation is CASKWRYRGETQYF.

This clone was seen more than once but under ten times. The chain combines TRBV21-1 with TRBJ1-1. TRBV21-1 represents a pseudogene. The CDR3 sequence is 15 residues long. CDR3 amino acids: CASIPARGWDTEAFF. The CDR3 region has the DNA TGTGCCAGCATCCCGGCTCGGGGATGGGACACTGAAGCTTTCTTT.

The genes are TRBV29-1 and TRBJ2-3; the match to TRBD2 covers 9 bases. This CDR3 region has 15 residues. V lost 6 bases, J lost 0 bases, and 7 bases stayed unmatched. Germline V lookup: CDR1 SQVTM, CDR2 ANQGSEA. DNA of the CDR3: TGCAGCGTCCTCGGGACTAGCAGAAGCACAGATACGCAGTATTTT. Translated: CSVLGTSRSTDTQYF.

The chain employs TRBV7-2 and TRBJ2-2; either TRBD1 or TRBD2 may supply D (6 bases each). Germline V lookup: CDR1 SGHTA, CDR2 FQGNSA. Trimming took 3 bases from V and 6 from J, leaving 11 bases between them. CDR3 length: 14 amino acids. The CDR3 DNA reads TGTGCCAGCAGCTTTGGGGGGCACGCCGGGGAGCTGTTTTTT. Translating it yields CASSFGGHAGELFF.

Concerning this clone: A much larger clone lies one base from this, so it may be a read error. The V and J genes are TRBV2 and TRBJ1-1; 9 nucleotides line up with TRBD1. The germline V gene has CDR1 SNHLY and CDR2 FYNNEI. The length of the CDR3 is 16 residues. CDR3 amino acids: CASRPGDRELNTEALF. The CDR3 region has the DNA TGTGCCAGCAGACCCGGGGACAGGGAATTGAACACTGAAGCTCTCTTT.

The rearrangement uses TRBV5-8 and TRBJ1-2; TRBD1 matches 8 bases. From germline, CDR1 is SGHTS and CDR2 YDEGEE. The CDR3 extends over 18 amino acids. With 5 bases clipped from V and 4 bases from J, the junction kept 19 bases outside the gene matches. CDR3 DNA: TGTGCCAGCAGGGGCAGGACAGGGTTTGATCCTGAATCCTATGGCTACACCTTC. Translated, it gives CASRGRTGFDPESYGYTF.

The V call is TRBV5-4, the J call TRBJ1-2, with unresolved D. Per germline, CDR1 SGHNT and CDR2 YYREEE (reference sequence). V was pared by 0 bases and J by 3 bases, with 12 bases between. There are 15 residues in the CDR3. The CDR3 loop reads CASSLVGGIDYGYTF. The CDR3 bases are TGTGCCAGCAGCTTGGTAGGAGGGATCGACTATGGCTACACCTTC.

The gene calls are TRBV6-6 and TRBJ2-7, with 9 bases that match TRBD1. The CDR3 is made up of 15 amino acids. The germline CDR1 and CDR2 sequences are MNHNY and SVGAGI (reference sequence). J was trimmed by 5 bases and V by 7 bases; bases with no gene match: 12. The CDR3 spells CASIHRGRLGNEQYF. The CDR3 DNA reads TGTGCCAGCATCCACAGGGGGCGATTAGGGAACGAGCAGTACTTC.

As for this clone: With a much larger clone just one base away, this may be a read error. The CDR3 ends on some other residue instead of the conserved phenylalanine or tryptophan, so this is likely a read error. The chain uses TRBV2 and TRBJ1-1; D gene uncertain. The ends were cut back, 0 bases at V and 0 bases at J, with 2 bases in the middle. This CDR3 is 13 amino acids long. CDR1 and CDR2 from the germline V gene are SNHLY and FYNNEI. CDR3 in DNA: TGTGCCAGCAGTGAAGCAGTGAACACTGAAGCTTTCTCT. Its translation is CASSEAVNTEAFS.